The next 4 T cell receptor beta chains were all read from a single sample in a study of shared clonotypes between healthy human individuals (dated by TCRdb to 2020 to 2021). Libraries came from the immunoSEQ multiplex PCR assay. TCRdb carries this immuneACCESS record with in-frame sequences only. Its versions omit some clonotypes, under half of them owing to an unresolved V gene in the studies checked, with the rest unexplained. The table for this sample lists hundreds of thousands of clones; 92% of them were counted only once. The ten top clones hold nearly 25% of the sample. For the CD8 naive samples, CD45RO-negative cells were positively selected for CCR7, yielding a CD45RA+CCR7+ population from which TemRA cells were excluded. Sequenced sample: naive CD8+ T cells sorted from blood. In light of the paper, this sample's cell subset or site label describes: CD45RA+CCR7+. The receptors originated from a man under 40 in good health.

This chain joins TRBV11-1 and TRBJ2-3, with a possible D match to TRBD2 (6 bases). Trimming removed 5 bases at V and 2 bases at J, with 20 bases between. There are 17 residues in the CDR3. Germline CDR1 and CDR2: SGHAT and FQDESV (reference sequence). CDR3 DNA sequence: TGTGCCAGCAGCCCAGGCGATGGAGGGGCCGACACAGATACGCAGTATTTT. This encodes CASSPGDGGADTDTQYF.

The table lists this clone with a count of one. This chain joins TRBV2 and TRBJ2-2; the D gene is possibly TRBD2 (6 bases). Germline CDR1 is SNHLY and CDR2 is FYNNEI. The CDR3 spans 15 residues. The V gene lost 5 bases and the J gene lost 3 bases, with 13 bases spanning the gap. The CDR3 reads CASSPEGTYTGELFF. Here the CDR3 DNA reads TGTGCCAGCAGTCCGGAAGGGACTTACACCGGGGAGCTGTTTTTT.

The genes are TRBV7-9 and TRBJ2-7; 13 positions agree with TRBD2. CDR3 length equals 18 residues. The V segment lost 6 bases and the J segment 4 bases; nucleotides outside the gene matches: 15. Germline values: CDR1 SEHNR, CDR2 FQNEAQ (reference sequence). DNA for the CDR3: TGTGCCAGCAGTTCAAATCTAGGACTAGCGGGAGTTAGGTACGAGCAGTACTTC. Its translation is CASSSNLGLAGVRYEQYF.

In this sample, this clone turned up once. The chain carries TRBV19 and TRBJ2-7; 9 bases map to TRBD1. CDR3 length equals 15 residues. V dropped 3 bases and J dropped 4; count of bases not matched to a gene: 7. The germline CDR1 and CDR2 sequences are LNHDA and SQIVND (reference sequence). The CDR3 region is CASSIGGQGRYEQYF. The CDR3 DNA is TGTGCCAGTAGTATTGGTGGACAGGGGCGATACGAGCAGTACTTC.